This TCR beta chain was obtained from a study of regulatory T cells in long-lasting Graves disease. Study-level points and caveats: Investigators studied peripheral blood only, not thyroid tissue. With a small sample size, accuracy may have been reduced.

In this sample, this clonotype turned up a few times. What it binds is not known. The time point is: persistent/refractory GD, antithyroid drugs over 5 years with positive TRAb. The TCR library was made from RNA extracted from PBMCs. For TCR beta, libraries came from iRepertoire HTBI primers and Arm-PCR of CDR3 regions. Via MiXCR, TCRdb re-called the multiplex PCR reads, giving one row per CDR3 protein. The sample has a few hundred thousand distinct CDR3 sequences, around 24% seen once. The CDR3 spans 16 residues. CDR1 and CDR2 from the germline V gene are MNHNS and SASEGT. V lost 6 bases to trimming and J lost 3 bases, with 18 bases between them.

The specimen was peripheral blood mononuclear cells (PBMCs), collected when the disease was refractory, from a patient treated with antithyroid drugs. This TCR was sampled from a female donor with Graves disease. This chain uses TRBV6-1 with TRBJ1-3, with D tentatively TRBD1 (5 bases). CDR3 nucleotide sequence: TGTGCCAGCAGCTCACCCTCATCAGGGATTGGAAACACCATATATTTT. Translated, it gives CASSSPSSGIGNTIYF.